The 25 T cell receptor beta chains below were found in one sample sequenced in a study of T cell responses to AZD1222 COVID-19 vaccine. Method: immunoSEQ multiplex PCR; TCRdb's copy keeps in-frame clones and lacks some. This repertoire shows 100,000 to 150,000 clones, roughly 90% found once; its top ten account for about 4.8%. This specimen consisted of peripheral blood, obtained on day 0 of AZD1222 vaccination. The receptor source for this set is an adult in good health.

V usage is TRBV18 and J usage is TRBJ1-3; D is unclear. Trimming left V 2 bases short and J 1 base short, with 6 bases between. This CDR3 has 14 amino acids. CDR1 and CDR2 (germline): KGHSH, LQKENI. This CDR3 reads CASSPEASGNTIYF. For the CDR3, the DNA is TGTGCCAGCTCACCAGAGGCTTCTGGAAACACCATATATTTT.

The V and J genes are TRBV25-1 and TRBJ1-2, with D uncertain. Germline lookup yields CDR1 MGHDK and CDR2 SYGVNS. The ends were cut back, 4 bases at V and 4 bases at J, with 7 bases in the middle. The CDR3 totals 12 residues. Here the CDR3 reads CASSAGGYGYTF. CDR3 coding DNA: TGTGCCAGCAGTGCAGGCGGCTATGGCTACACCTTC.

This sequence joins TRBV7-9 and TRBJ2-1; D may be TRBD1 (5 bases). CDR1 SEHNR and CDR2 FQNEAQ come from the germline V gene (reference sequence). The CDR3 is made up of 14 amino acids. With 3 bases removed from V and 3 bases from J, the gap between germline ends came to 9 bases. As DNA, the CDR3 is TGTGCCAGCAGCTTTCGACAGAACTACAATGAGCAGTTCTTC. This gives the protein CASSFRQNYNEQFF.

V usage is TRBV29-1 and J usage is TRBJ2-3, with 7 bases fitting TRBD1. CDR3 length: 12 amino acids. Germline CDR1 reads SQVTM; CDR2 reads ANQGSEA. J gave up 4 bases and V 2 bases, and 0 bases lay outside the gene matches. The chain's CDR3 is CSVETGADTQYF. CDR3 sequence (DNA): TGCAGCGTTGAAACAGGGGCAGATACGCAGTATTTT.

The chain couples TRBV6-1 to TRBJ2-5, with D possibly being TRBD1 (6 bases). V lost 3 bases and J lost 2, with 16 bases in between. The CDR3 consists of 16 residues. From germline, CDR1 is MNHNS and CDR2 SASEGT. Written as DNA, the CDR3 is TGTGCCAGCAGTGACCAACAGGGAACTTTACAAGAGACCCAGTACTTC. It codes for CASSDQQGTLQETQYF.

The chain carries TRBV28 and TRBJ1-2; D is possibly TRBD1 (6 bases). The germline CDR1 and CDR2 sequences are MDHEN and SYDVKM. This CDR3 spans 16 amino acids. Trimming pared 2 bases from V and 4 bases from J, leaving 17 bases between. The CDR3 loop reads CASSLGPLQGSYGYTF. CDR3 DNA sequence: TGTGCCAGCAGTTTAGGTCCCCTGCAGGGGAGCTATGGCTACACCTTC.

This sequence joins TRBV3-1 (or the pseudogene TRBV3-2) and TRBJ1-2; D is ambiguous. This CDR3 has 13 amino acids. The V gene lost 0 bases and the J gene lost 5 bases, with 7 bases spanning the gap. The germline CDR1 and CDR2 sequences are LGHDT and YNNKEL (reference sequence). CDR3 nucleotide sequence: TGTGCCAGCAGCCAAGATCCTGAGTATGGCTACACCTTC. It encodes CASSQDPEYGYTF.

The chain joins TRBV19 to TRBJ2-3; 9 bases agree with TRBD2. V shed 3 bases and J 3 bases; nucleotides not matched to a gene: 10. This CDR3 spans 17 amino acids. Germline V gene sequence: CDR1 LNHDA, CDR2 SQIVND (reference sequence). The CDR3 coding sequence is TGTGCCAGTAGTATTAGGCGGGGGGGCGCTGAGACAGATACGCAGTATTTT. Translated: CASSIRRGGAETDTQYF.

The chain combines TRBV4-1 with TRBJ1-1; D possibly corresponds to TRBD1 (5 bases). Germline CDR1 reads MGHRA; CDR2 reads YSYEKL. V dropped 5 bases and J dropped 5 bases, with 15 bases sitting between them. CDR3 length: 14 residues. CDR3 residues: CASSERLGGTEAFF. CDR3 sequence (DNA): TGCGCCAGCAGCGAGAGGCTTGGGGGGACTGAAGCTTTCTTT.

V and J are TRBV24-1 and TRBJ2-1; tentatively, D is TRBD1 (6 bases). The CDR3 runs to 15 residues. Trimming removed 4 bases at V and 0 bases at J, with 9 bases between. Germline V gives CDR1 KGHDR, CDR2 SFDVKD. The chain's CDR3 is CATSEDSSSYNEQFF. Here the CDR3 DNA reads TGTGCCACCAGTGAGGACAGCAGCTCCTACAATGAGCAGTTCTTC.

This rearrangement joins TRBV19 to TRBJ2-1; 9 bases align to TRBD1. There are 17 residues in the CDR3. Per germline, CDR1 LNHDA and CDR2 SQIVND (reference sequence). With V trimmed by 1 base and J by 9 bases, 13 bases remained unmatched. The CDR3 DNA sequence: TGTGCCAGTAGTATAGCGAAGGACAGGGGTATAATCGGTGAGCAGTTCTTC. Its translation: CASSIAKDRGIIGEQFF.

The rearrangement uses TRBV6-2 or TRBV6-3 and TRBJ1-2; tentative D call: TRBD1 (6 bases). This CDR3 has 16 residues. Trimming took 5 bases from V and 5 from J, leaving 21 bases between them. Germline V gene sequence: CDR1 MNHEY, CDR2 SVGEGT. In DNA form, the CDR3 reads TGTGCCAGCAGTCCCGGGCAGGGCCGTCAGGGGTATGGCTACACCTTC. This sequence encodes CASSPGQGRQGYGYTF.

The chain is built from TRBV19 and TRBJ1-6; TRBD1 aligns across 9 bases. The germline V gene encodes CDR1 LNHDA and CDR2 SQIVND (reference sequence). With V trimmed by 7 bases and J by 2 bases, 3 bases remained unmatched. There are 15 residues in the CDR3. The CDR3 nucleotides read TGTGCCAGTACCTGGACAGGGGCCTATAATTCACCCCTCCACTTT. Residues: CASTWTGAYNSPLHF.

The V gene is TRBV14, the J gene TRBJ1-4; a weak D match, TRBD1 (5 bases). Germline assignment: CDR1 SGHDN and CDR2 FVKESK. This CDR3 is built from 16 residues. Trimming removed 4 bases from V and 7 bases from J, with 19 bases in between. CDR3 sequence reads: CASSPDTPGWGEKLFF. CDR3 coding DNA: TGTGCCAGCAGCCCCGATACCCCAGGGTGGGGTGAAAAACTGTTTTTT.

The chain employs TRBV7-7 and TRBJ1-1, with D possibly matching TRBD1 (5 bases). This CDR3 region has 13 residues. V gave up 5 bases and J gave up 1 base, with 8 bases separating them. Germline CDR1 reads SSHAT; CDR2 reads FNYEAQ (reference sequence). The CDR3 here is CASSRGQNTEAFF. The CDR3 nucleotides are TGTGCCAGCAGCAGAGGACAGAACACTGAAGCTTTCTTT.

The chain joins TRBV27 to TRBJ2-7, with TRBD2 matching over 8 bases. Germline loops: CDR1 MNHEY, CDR2 SMNVEV (reference sequence). The CDR3 is 14 residues long. V was clipped by 8 bases and J by 2 bases; unmatched bases: 8. CDR3 in amino acids: CASRGGGRTYEQYF. The CDR3 DNA reads as TGTGCCAGCCGGGGGGGAGGGCGAACCTACGAGCAGTACTTC.

The V call is TRBV3-1 (or the pseudogene TRBV3-2), the J call TRBJ1-6; 7 bases are shared with TRBD1. Germline assignment: CDR1 LGHDT and CDR2 YNNKEL (reference sequence). The CDR3 sequence is 14 residues long. V shed 4 bases and J 6 bases; nucleotides not matched to a gene: 3. The CDR3 protein is CASSLQGPNSPLHF. CDR3 bases: TGTGCCAGCAGCCTACAGGGGCCTAATTCACCCCTCCACTTT.

V gene TRBV27 combines with J gene TRBJ1-3; 7 nucleotides match TRBD1. Germline CDR1 MNHEY, CDR2 SMNVEV (reference sequence). The length of the CDR3 is 16 residues. The V segment lost 3 bases and the J segment 2 bases; nucleotides outside the gene matches: 7. The CDR3 here is CASSFGGQGAGNTIYF. DNA of the CDR3: TGTGCCAGCAGTTTTGGGGGGCAGGGGGCTGGAAACACCATATATTTT.

The genes are TRBV7-2 and TRBJ1-3; D remains ambiguous. Trimming took off 4 bases at V and 0 bases at J, with 16 bases between the two ends. CDR3 length: 17 residues. Per the germline V gene, CDR1 is SGHTA and CDR2 is FQGNSA. The CDR3 bases are TGTGCCAGCAGCTACCTCGGGCAGTCCAGCTCTGGAAACACCATATATTTT. Protein sequence: CASSYLGQSSSGNTIYF.

The rearrangement links TRBV2 to TRBJ2-2; 15 nucleotides line up with TRBD2. J was trimmed by 6 bases and V by 5 bases; bases with no gene match: 1. The length of the CDR3 is 15 residues. Looked up from germline, CDR1 is SNHLY and CDR2 is FYNNEI. The CDR3 sequence: CASSRTSGRAGELFF. Written as DNA, the CDR3 is TGTGCCAGCAGTCGGACTAGCGGGAGGGCCGGGGAGCTGTTTTTT.

This sequence joins TRBV5-6 and TRBJ1-1, with TRBD1 matching 7 bases. Germline values: CDR1 SGHDT, CDR2 YYEEEE. The CDR3 contains 13 residues. Trimming removed 6 bases from V and 5 bases from J; junction bases left unmatched: 7. CDR3 sequence: CASTGQVWTEAFF. The CDR3 nucleotides are TGTGCCAGCACTGGACAGGTTTGGACTGAAGCTTTCTTT.

The chain employs TRBV5-8 and TRBJ1-3; D possibly corresponds to TRBD1 (5 bases). Trimming pared 0 bases from V and 4 bases from J, leaving 8 bases between. This CDR3 spans 14 amino acids. CDR1 is SGHTS, CDR2 YDEGEE, per germline. CDR3 in amino acids: CASSLDRSGNTIYF. CDR3 coding DNA: TGTGCCAGCAGCTTGGACAGGAGCGGAAACACCATATATTTT.

Only a few counts were recorded for this clone. V is TRBV4-2 and J is TRBJ1-1; D is undetermined. This CDR3 spans 15 amino acids. Germline assignment: CDR1 LGHNA and CDR2 YNFKEQ. V shed 4 bases and J shed 0 bases, with 12 bases lying between them. The CDR3 DNA follows: TGTGCCAGCAGCCGGAACAGAGGTATGAACACTGAAGCTTTCTTT. It codes for CASSRNRGMNTEAFF.

CDR3 sequence: CASSQVPPRDRDYGYTF. The CDR3 DNA is TGTGCCAGCAGCCAAGTGCCACCGAGGGACAGGGACTATGGCTACACCTTC. V and J are TRBV3-1 (or the pseudogene TRBV3-2) and TRBJ1-2; TRBD1 aligns across 9 bases. The trim removed 1 base at V and 3 bases at J, leaving 9 bases unmatched. CDR3 length: 17 residues. Germline CDR1 reads LGHDT; CDR2 reads YNNKEL (reference sequence).

The V call is TRBV24-1, the J call TRBJ2-2, with D uncertain. V gave up 1 base and J gave up 1 base, with 9 bases separating them. Germline CDR1 reads KGHDR; CDR2 reads SFDVKD. This CDR3 spans 16 amino acids. The CDR3 bases are TGTGCCACCAGTGATTTTGGCCACCTGAACACCGGGGAGCTGTTTTTT. Translated: CATSDFGHLNTGELFF.